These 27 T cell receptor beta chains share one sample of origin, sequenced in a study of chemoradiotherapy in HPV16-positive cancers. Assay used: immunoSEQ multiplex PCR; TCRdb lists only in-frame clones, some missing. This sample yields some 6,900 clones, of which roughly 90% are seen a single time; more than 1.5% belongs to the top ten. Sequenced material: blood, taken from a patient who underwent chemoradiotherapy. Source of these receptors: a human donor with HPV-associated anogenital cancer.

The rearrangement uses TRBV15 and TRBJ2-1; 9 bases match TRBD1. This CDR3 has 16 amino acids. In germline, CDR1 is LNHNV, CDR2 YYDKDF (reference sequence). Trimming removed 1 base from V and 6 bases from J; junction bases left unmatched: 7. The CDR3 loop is CATSRASPGQGNEQFF. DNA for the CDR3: TGTGCCACCAGCAGAGCCTCTCCGGGACAGGGCAATGAGCAGTTCTTC.

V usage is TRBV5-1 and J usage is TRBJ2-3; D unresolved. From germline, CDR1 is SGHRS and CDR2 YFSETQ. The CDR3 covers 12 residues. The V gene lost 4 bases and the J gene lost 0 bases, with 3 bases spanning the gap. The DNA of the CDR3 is TGCGCCAGCAGCGAGAGCACAGATACGCAGTATTTT. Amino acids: CASSESTDTQYF.

CDR3 sequence: CASSLTGGVDTDTQYF. CDR3 DNA: TGCGCCAGCAGCCTTACTGGCGGGGTCGACACAGATACGCAGTATTTT. The V gene is TRBV4-3, the J gene TRBJ2-3, with D possibly matching TRBD2 (6 bases). The length of the CDR3 is 16 residues. V was pared by 4 bases and J by 2 bases, with 16 bases between. The germline V gene has CDR1 LGHNA and CDR2 YSLEER.

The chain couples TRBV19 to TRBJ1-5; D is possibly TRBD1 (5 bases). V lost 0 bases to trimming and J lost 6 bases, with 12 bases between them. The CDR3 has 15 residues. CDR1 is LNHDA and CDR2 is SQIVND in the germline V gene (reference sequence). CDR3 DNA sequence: TGTGCCAGTAGTATAGAGGGTGACAGTTTTCAGCCCCAGCATTTT. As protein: CASSIEGDSFQPQHF.

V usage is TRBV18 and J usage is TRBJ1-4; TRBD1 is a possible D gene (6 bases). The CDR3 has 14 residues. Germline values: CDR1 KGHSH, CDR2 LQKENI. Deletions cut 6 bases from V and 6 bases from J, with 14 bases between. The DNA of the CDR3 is TGTGCCAGCTCTCCGGGGGACATAGATGAAAAACTGTTTTTT. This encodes CASSPGDIDEKLFF.

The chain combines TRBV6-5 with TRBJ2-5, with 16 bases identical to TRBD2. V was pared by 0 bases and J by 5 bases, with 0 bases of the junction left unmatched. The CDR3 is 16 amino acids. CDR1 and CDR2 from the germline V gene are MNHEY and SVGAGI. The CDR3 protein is CASSYSGLAGGETQYF. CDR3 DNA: TGTGCCAGCAGTTACTCGGGACTAGCGGGAGGGGAGACCCAGTACTTC.

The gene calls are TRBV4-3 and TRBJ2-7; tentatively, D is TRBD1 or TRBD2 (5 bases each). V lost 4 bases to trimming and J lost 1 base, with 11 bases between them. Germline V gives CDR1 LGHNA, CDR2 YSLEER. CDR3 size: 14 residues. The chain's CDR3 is CASSRDQGSYEQYF. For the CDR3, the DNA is TGCGCCAGCAGCCGGGACCAGGGTTCCTACGAGCAGTACTTC.

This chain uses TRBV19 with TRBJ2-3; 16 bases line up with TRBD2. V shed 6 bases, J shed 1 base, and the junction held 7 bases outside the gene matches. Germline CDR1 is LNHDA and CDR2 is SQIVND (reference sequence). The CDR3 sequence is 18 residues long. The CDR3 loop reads CASSPGLAGGPRTDTQYF. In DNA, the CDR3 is TGTGCCAGTAGCCCGGGACTAGCGGGGGGGCCTCGCACAGATACGCAGTATTTT.

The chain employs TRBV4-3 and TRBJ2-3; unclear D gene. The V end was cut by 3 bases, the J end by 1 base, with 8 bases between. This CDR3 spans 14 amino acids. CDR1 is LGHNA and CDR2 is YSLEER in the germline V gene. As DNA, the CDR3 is TGCGCCAGCAGCCACGGACGGCGCACAGATACGCAGTATTTT. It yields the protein CASSHGRRTDTQYF.

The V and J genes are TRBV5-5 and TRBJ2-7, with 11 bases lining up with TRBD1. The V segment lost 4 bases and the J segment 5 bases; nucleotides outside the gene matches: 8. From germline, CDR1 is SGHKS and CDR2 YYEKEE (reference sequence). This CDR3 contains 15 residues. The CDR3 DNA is TGTGCCAGCAGCCCGAAGGACAGGGGGCTGGACGAGCAGTACTTC. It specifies CASSPKDRGLDEQYF.

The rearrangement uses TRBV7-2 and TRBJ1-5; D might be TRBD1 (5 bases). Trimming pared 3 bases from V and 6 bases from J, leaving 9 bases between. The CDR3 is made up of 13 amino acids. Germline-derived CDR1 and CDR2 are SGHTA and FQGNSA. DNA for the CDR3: TGTGCCAGCAGCTTGGGGGGTGCTCAGCCCCAGCATTTT. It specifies CASSLGGAQPQHF.

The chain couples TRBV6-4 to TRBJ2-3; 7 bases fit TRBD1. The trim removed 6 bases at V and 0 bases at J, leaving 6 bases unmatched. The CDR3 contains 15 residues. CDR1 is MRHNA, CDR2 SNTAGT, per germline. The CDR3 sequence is CASRHTGASTDTQYF. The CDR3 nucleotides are TGTGCCAGCAGACACACAGGGGCTAGCACAGATACGCAGTATTTT.

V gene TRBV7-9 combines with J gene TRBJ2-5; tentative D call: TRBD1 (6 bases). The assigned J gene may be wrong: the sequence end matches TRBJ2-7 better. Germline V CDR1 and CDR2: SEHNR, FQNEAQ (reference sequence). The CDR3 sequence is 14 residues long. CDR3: CASSHWDTEYEQYF. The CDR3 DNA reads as TGTGCCAGCAGCCACTGGGACACCGAATACGAGCAGTACTTC.

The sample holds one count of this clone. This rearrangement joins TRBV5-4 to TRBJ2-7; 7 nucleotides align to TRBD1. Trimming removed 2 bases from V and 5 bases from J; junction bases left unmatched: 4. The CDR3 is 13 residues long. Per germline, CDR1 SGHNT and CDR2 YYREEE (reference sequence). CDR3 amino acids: CASSFTGVNEQYF. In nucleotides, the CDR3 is TGTGCCAGCAGCTTCACAGGGGTGAACGAGCAGTACTTC.

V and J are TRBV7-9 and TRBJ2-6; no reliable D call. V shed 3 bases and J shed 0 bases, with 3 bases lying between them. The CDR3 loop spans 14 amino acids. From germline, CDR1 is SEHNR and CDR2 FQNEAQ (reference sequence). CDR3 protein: CASSLDSGANVLTF. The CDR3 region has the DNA TGTGCCAGCAGCTTGGACTCTGGGGCCAACGTCCTGACTTTC.

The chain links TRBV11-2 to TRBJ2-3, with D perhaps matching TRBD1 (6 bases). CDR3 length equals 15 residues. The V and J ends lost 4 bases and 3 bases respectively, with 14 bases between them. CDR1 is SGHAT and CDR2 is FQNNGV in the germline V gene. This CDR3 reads CASSSRQGKTDTQYF. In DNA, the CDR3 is TGTGCCAGCAGCTCCCGTCAGGGGAAAACAGATACGCAGTATTTT.

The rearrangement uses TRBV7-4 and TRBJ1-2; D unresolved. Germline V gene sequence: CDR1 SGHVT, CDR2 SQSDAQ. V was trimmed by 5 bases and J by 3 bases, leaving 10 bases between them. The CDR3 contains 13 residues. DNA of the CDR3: TGTGCCAGCAGCCGAGGCGGTTACTATGGCTACACCTTC. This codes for CASSRGGYYGYTF.

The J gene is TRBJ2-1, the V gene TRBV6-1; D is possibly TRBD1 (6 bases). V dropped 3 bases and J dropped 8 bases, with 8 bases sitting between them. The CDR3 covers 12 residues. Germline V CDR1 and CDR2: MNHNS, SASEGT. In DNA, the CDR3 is TGTGCCAGCAGTGACAGGGGTTATGAGCAGTTCTTC. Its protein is CASSDRGYEQFF.

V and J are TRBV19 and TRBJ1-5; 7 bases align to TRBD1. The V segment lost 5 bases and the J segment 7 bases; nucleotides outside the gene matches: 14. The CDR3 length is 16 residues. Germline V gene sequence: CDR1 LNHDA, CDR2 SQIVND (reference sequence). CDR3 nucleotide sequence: TGTGCCAGTAGTTTGCGGACAGGTAAGGGGGACCAGCCCCAGCATTTT. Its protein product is CASSLRTGKGDQPQHF.

The CDR3 coding sequence is TGTGCCAGCAGCGTAGGTCCTCGGGCGTCCGGGGAGCTGTTTTTT. Its translation: CASSVGPRASGELFF. V usage is TRBV9 and J usage is TRBJ2-2; D is unresolved. The ends were cut back, 0 bases at V and 6 bases at J, with 12 bases in the middle. Germline V gene lookup returns CDR1 SGDLS and CDR2 YYNGEE. This CDR3 spans 15 amino acids.

This CDR3 reads CASSWDENTEAFF. DNA of the CDR3: TGCGCCAGCAGCTGGGACGAGAACACTGAAGCTTTCTTT. The chain couples TRBV5-1 to TRBJ1-1, with a tentative D call TRBD1 (5 bases). Trimming shortened V by 3 bases and J by 1 base, and 7 bases separated the two germline ends. CDR3 length: 13 residues. Germline CDR1 SGHRS, CDR2 YFSETQ.

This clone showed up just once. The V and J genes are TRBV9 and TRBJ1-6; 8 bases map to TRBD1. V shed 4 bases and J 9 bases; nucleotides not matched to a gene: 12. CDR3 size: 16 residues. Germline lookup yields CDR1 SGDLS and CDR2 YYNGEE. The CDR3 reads CASSPRTGTNGSPLHF. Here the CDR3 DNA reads TGTGCCAGCAGCCCTCGGACAGGGACGAACGGTTCACCCCTCCACTTT.

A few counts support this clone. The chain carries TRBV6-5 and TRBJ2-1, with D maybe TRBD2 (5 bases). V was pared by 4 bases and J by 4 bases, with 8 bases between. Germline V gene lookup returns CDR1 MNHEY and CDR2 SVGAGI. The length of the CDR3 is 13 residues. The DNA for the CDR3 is TGTGCCAGCAGTTCCGGACTTTACAATGAGCAGTTCTTC. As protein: CASSSGLYNEQFF.

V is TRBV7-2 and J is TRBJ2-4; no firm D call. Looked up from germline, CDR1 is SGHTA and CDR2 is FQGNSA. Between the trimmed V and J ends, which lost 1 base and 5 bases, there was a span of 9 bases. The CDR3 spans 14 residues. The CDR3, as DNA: TGTGCCAGCAGCTTAGGGGGTATTGAAAACATTCAGTACTTC. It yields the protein CASSLGGIENIQYF. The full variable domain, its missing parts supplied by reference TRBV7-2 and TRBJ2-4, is GAGVSQSPSNKVTEKGKDVELRCDPISGHTALYWYRQSLGQGLEFLIYFQGNSAPDKSGLPSDRFSAERTGGSVSTLTIQRTQQEDSAVYLCASSLGGIENIQYFGAGTRLSVL.

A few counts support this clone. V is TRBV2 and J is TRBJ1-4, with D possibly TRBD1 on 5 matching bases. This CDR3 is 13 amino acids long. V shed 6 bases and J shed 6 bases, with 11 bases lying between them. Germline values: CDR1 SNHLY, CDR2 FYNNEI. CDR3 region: CASSRGGDEKLFF. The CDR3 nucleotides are TGTGCCAGCAGCCGCGGGGGAGATGAAAAACTGTTTTTT.

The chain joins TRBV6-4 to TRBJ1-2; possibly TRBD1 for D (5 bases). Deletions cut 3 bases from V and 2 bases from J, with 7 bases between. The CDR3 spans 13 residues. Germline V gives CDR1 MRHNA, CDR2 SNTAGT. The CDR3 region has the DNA TGTGCCAGCAGTGAGGGGGAGAACTATGGCTACACCTTC. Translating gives CASSEGENYGYTF.

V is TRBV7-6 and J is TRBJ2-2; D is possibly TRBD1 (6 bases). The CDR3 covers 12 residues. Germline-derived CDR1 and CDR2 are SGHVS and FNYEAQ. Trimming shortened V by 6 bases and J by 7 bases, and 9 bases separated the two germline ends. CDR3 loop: CASSTGFGELFF. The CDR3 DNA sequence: TGTGCCAGCAGTACAGGGTTCGGGGAGCTGTTTTTT. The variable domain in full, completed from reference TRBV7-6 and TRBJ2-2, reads GAGVSQSPRYKVTKRGQDVALRCDPISGHVSLYWYRQALGQGPEFLTYFNYEAQQDKSGLPNDRFSAERPEGSISTLTIQRTEQRDSAMYRCASSTGFGELFFGEGSRLTVL.